The present TCR beta chain was sequenced within a study of CD8 T cells in ankylosing spondylitis. Study results and caveats: Significant enrichment of disease-linked clones was reported in matched ankylosing spondylitis synovial fluid. A motif of under 10 highly homologous TCR beta variants was seen as apparently characteristic of ankylosing spondylitis blood. In reactive arthritis synovial fluid and blood, some motif variants had been reported before. A CD8+ phenotype characterized the disease-linked clones, which were relatively rare in peripheral blood.

In regard to this clonotype: Its antigen is unidentified.

The TCR beta libraries were generated through quantitative 5'-RACE incorporating molecular barcodes. Each CDR3 protein gets one entry after TCRdb re-called the 5' RACE reads with MiXCR. The repertoire holds under 450,000 distinct CDR3 sequences, 15% to 20% seen once, with over 0.9% in the top ten. V lost 3 bases to trimming and J lost 7 bases; unmatched junction nucleotides: 6. Per the germline V gene, CDR1 is MNHEY and CDR2 is SVGAGI. The CDR3 runs to 15 residues. V and J are TRBV6-5 and TRBJ1-4, with TRBD1 matching over 9 bases. The sequencing sample was made of blood, either unsorted or a sorted T cell fraction (not recorded which). This TCR was recovered from a male donor with ankylosing spondylitis. Here the CDR3 reads CASSYGGTGSEKLFF. CDR3 sequence (DNA): TGTGCCAGCAGTTATGGGGGGACAGGGAGTGAAAAACTGTTTTTT.